This T cell receptor (beta chain) stems from a study of T cells after yellow fever vaccination. The CDR3 covers 15 residues. CDR1 is SGDLS and CDR2 is YYNGEE in the germline V gene. V was clipped by 3 bases and J by 2 bases; unmatched bases: 3. TCRdb fed the 5' RACE reads into MiXCR, producing one record per CDR3 protein. Here the sample spans approximately 300,000 distinct CDR3 sequences, 6.8% being singletons. This clonotype was sampled from a man between 18 and 35 years old who received the YFV17D yellow fever vaccine. This chain connects TRBV9 to TRBJ2-2, with 8 bases identical to TRBD1. The sequences come from PBMCs, collected around 45 days after the first yellow fever vaccination. The CDR3 coding sequence is TGTGCCAGCAGCGGCGGGACAGGAAACACCGGGGAGCTGTTTTTT. Protein: CASSGGTGNTGELFF.